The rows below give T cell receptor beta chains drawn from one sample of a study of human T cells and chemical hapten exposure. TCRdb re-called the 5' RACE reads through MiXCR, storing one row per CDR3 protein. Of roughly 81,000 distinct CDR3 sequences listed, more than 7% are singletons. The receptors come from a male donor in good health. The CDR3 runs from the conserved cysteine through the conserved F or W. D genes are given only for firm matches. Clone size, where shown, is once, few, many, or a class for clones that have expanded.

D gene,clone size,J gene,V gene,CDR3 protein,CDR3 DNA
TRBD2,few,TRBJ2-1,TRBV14,CASSQEGGVVTNEQFF,TGTGCCAGCAGCCAAGAGGGGGGGGTTGTGACGAATGAGCAGTTCTTC
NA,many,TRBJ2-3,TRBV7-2,CASSGTGPPRDTQYF,TGTGCCAGCAGCGGCACAGGACCACCCAGGGATACGCAGTATTTT
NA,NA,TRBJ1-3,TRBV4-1,CASSQSAGISGNTIYF,TGCGCCAGCAGCCAGTCCGCAGGGATCTCTGGAAACACCATATATTTT
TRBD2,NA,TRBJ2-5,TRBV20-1,CSAPASGSSQETQYF,TGCAGTGCTCCCGCTAGCGGGAGCAGCCAAGAGACCCAGTACTTC
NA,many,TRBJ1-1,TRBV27,CASSSGGRNTEAFF,TGTGCCAGCAGTTCGGGTGGAAGGAACACTGAAGCTTTCTTT
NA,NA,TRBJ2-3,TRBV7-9,CASSPDRLSTDTQYF,TGTGCCAGCAGCCCTGACAGATTGAGCACAGATACGCAGTATTTT
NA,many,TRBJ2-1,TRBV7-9,CASSLYSGLDDNEQFF,TGTGCCAGCAGCCTCTACTCGGGACTTGATGACAATGAGCAGTTCTTC
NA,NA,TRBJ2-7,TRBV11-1,CASSLTQAYEQYF,TGTGCCAGCAGCTTAACGCAGGCCTACGAGCAGTACTTC
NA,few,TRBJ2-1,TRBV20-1,CSARAGALSYNEQFF,TGCAGTGCTAGAGCCGGGGCTCTCTCCTACAATGAGCAGTTCTTC
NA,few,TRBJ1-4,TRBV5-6,CASSLIGRGGEKLFF,TGTGCCAGCAGCTTGATTGGCAGGGGAGGTGAAAAACTGTTTTTT
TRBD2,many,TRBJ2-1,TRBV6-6,CASSYDRGRLAGGFTTLYNEQFF,TGTGCCAGCAGTTACGACAGGGGGCGACTAGCGGGAGGGTTCACCACCCTCTACAATGAGCAGTTCTTC
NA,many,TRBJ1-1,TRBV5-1,CASSLVTGQNTEAFF,TGCGCCAGCAGCTTGGTAACAGGCCAGAACACTGAAGCTTTCTTT
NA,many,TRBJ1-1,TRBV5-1,CASSSGAGTEAFF,TGCGCCAGCAGCTCTGGGGCAGGGACCGAAGCTTTCTTT
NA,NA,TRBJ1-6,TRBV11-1,CASRSDTRLSSPLHF,TGTGCCAGCAGATCGGACACGAGATTATCTTCACCCCTCCACTTT
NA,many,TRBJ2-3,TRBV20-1,CSARANTQYF,TGCAGTGCTAGAGCAAATACGCAGTATTTT
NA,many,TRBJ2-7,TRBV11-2,CASSLEPWTVSSYEQYF,TGTGCCAGCAGCTTAGAACCCTGGACAGTTAGCTCCTACGAGCAGTACTTC
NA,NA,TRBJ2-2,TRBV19,CASSGADTGELFF,TGTGCCAGTAGTGGGGCAGACACCGGGGAGCTGTTTTTT
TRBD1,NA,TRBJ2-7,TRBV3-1,CASSLRRTGPYEQYF,TGTGCCAGCAGCCTACGGAGGACAGGGCCCTACGAGCAGTACTTC
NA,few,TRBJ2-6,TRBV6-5,CASSYGQSLSGANVLTF,TGTGCCAGCAGTTACGGACAGAGTCTGTCTGGGGCCAACGTCCTGACTTTC
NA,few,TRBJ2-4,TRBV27,CASRQGSAKNIQYF,TGTGCCAGCAGACAGGGTTCAGCCAAAAACATTCAGTACTTC
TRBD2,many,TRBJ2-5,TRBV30,CAWSSGEGQETQYF,TGTGCCTGGAGTTCGGGGGAGGGACAAGAGACCCAGTACTTC
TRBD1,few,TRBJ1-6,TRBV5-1,CASSLAMSRTGGFSPLHF,TGCGCCAGCAGCTTGGCCATGTCTAGGACAGGGGGGTTTTCACCCCTCCACTTT
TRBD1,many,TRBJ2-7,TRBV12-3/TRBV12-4,CASSPGTGEGEQYF,TGTGCCAGCAGCCCCGGGACAGGGGAGGGCGAGCAGTACTTC
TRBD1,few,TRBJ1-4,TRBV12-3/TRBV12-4,CASSFRQGGEKLFF,TGTGCCAGCAGTTTTCGACAGGGAGGTGAAAAACTGTTTTTT
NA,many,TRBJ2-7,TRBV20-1,CSATRVGPYEQYF,TGCAGTGCTACCAGGGTAGGGCCCTACGAGCAGTACTTC
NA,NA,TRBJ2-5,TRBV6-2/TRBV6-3,CASGTRGAETQYF,TGTGCCAGCGGGACTCGGGGGGCAGAGACACAGTACTTC
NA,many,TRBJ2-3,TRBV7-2,CASSLDSGGSPDTQYF,TGTGCCAGCAGCTTAGACTCGGGGGGCAGCCCAGATACGCAGTATTTT
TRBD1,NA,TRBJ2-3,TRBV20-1,CSARADRGTDTQYF,TGCAGTGCTAGAGCGGACAGGGGCACAGATACGCAGTATTTT
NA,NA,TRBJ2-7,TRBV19,CASSIEPGDYEQYF,TGTGCCAGTAGTATTGAGCCAGGGGACTACGAGCAGTACTTC
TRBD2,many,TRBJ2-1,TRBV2,CASSERTGGGQFF,TGTGCCAGCAGTGAAAGGACGGGGGGAGGGCAGTTCTTC
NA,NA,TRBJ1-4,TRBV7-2,CASSLGTVIGEKLFF,TGTGCCAGCAGCTTAGGGACAGTGATAGGGGAAAAACTGTTTTTT
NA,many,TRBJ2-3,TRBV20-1,CSARPTSGVYTDTQYF,TGCAGTGCTAGACCAACCTCGGGGGTGTACACAGATACGCAGTATTTT
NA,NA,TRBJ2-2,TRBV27,CASSPEQGLNTGELFF,TGTGCCAGCAGTCCCGAACAGGGCCTAAACACCGGGGAGCTGTTTTTT
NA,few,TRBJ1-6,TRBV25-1,CASSEFWGVDSPLHF,TGTGCCAGCAGTGAATTTTGGGGAGTCGATTCACCCCTCCACTTT
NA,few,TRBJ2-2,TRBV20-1,CSARDRHRADTGELFF,TGCAGTGCTAGAGATCGTCACAGGGCGGACACCGGGGAGCTGTTTTTT
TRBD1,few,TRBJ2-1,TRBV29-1,CSGQGAYGNEQFF,TGCAGCGGACAGGGGGCTTATGGGAATGAGCAGTTCTTC
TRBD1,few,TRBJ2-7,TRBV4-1,CASSQNRDRVQEQYF,TGCGCCAGCAGCCAGAACCGGGACAGGGTGCAGGAGCAGTACTTC
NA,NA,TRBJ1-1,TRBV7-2,CASSSEMVAFF,TGTGCCAGCAGCAGCGAGATGGTAGCTTTCTTT
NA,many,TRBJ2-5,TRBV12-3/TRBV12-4,CASSLQPQGFQETQYF,TGTGCCAGCAGTTTACAGCCACAGGGATTCCAAGAGACCCAGTACTTC
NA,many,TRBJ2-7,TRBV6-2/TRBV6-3,CASKKGPMAYEQYF,TGTGCCAGCAAAAAGGGACCCATGGCCTACGAGCAGTACTTC
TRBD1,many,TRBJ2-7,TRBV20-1,CSARDKDRVYEQYF,TGCAGTGCTAGAGATAAGGACAGGGTCTACGAGCAGTACTTC
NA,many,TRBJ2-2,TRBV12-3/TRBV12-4,CASSRTNPLNGELFF,TGTGCCAGCAGCCGGACTAATCCTCTAAACGGGGAGCTGTTTTTT
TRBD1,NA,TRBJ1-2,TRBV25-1,CASSESNRGRYGYTF,TGTGCCAGCAGTGAATCCAACAGGGGCCGCTATGGCTACACCTTC